The T cell receptor beta chain under discussion was sequenced for a study of CD4 T cell repertoires in COVID-19. Looked up from germline, CDR1 is MNHEY and CDR2 is SMNVEV (reference sequence). The CDR3 runs 15 residues. Trimming removed 4 bases at V and 4 bases at J, with 15 bases between. Assay: immunoSEQ multiplex PCR; the TCRdb copy retains only in-frame clones and omits some. In the table there are about 75,000 clones, roughly 80% of which are singletons. The source was CD4+ T cells from peripheral blood, collected after recovery from COVID-19. This chain joins TRBV27 and TRBJ2-3; tentative D call: TRBD2 (7 bases). The origin of this receptor is a human donor who had COVID-19. The CDR3 loop reads CASSSGGGRADTQYF. The CDR3 DNA is TGTGCCAGCAGTTCGGGCGGGGGCCGGGCAGATACGCAGTATTTT.